One sample yielded the 31 T cell receptor beta chains listed below, sequenced in a study of identical twins listed by TCRdb under 2016. The protocol used for the library was 5' RACE. The instrument was an Illumina HiSeq 2000. Through fastp at Q25 and MiXCR, TCRdb rebuilt clones from the public reads, retaining in-frame beta chains. Identical CDR3 protein sequences are pooled into one entry, listed with their most common genes and DNA. The sample records 500,000 or so distinct CDR3 sequences, 20% to 25% of which are singletons. Around 1% of the sample comes from the top ten. These records were also assigned to another study, of T cells expressing NK-cell markers.

Material for sequencing was CD4+ T cells sorted from blood. The receptors shown here come from a woman between 18 and 29 years old in good health.

This clonotype has a handful of counts. The chain employs TRBV6-5 and TRBJ2-1; no clear D gene. Deletions cut 4 bases from V and 7 bases from J, with 14 bases between. The CDR3 extends over 14 amino acids. Per germline, CDR1 MNHEY and CDR2 SVGAGI. The CDR3 DNA sequence: TGTGCCAGCAGTTGGTCAGACTTGGAAAATGAGCAGTTCTTC. Translating gives CASSWSDLENEQFF.

This clonotype was detected only a few times. CDR3 in amino acids: CASSVPPAGGEETQYF. CDR3 sequence (DNA): TGTGCCAGCAGCGTCCCCCCGGCGGGAGGAGAAGAGACCCAGTACTTC. The V call is TRBV9, the J call TRBJ2-5, with 8 bases fitting TRBD2. The CDR3 is made up of 16 amino acids. Trimming at V came to 2 bases and at J to 3 bases, leaving 9 bases not matched to a gene. CDR1 and CDR2 (germline): SGDLS, YYNGEE.

This clonotype was detected only a few times. The rearrangement joins TRBV7-6 to TRBJ1-2; D perhaps matches TRBD1 (6 bases). This CDR3 contains 13 residues. Trimming took 5 bases from V and 7 from J, leaving 14 bases between them. CDR1 is SGHVS, CDR2 FNYEAQ, per germline. The CDR3 coding sequence is TGTGCCAGCAGCGCCGGGACACTTTCTGGCTACACCTTC. This codes for CASSAGTLSGYTF.

This clonotype was counted between two and nine times. The chain is built from TRBV7-2 and TRBJ2-2; D may be TRBD2 (6 bases). Trimming shortened V by 1 base and J by 2 bases, and 8 bases separated the two germline ends. CDR3 length: 15 residues. Germline CDR1 reads SGHTA; CDR2 reads FQGNSA. CDR3 protein: CASSLGGVNTGELFF. CDR3 sequence (DNA): TGTGCCAGCAGCTTAGGGGGGGTAAACACCGGGGAGCTGTTTTTT.

Turning to this clonotype: A much larger clone sits a single nucleotide away, making a read error possible. This chain connects TRBV25-1 to TRBJ2-5; D might be TRBD2 (6 bases). Germline lookup yields CDR1 MGHDK and CDR2 SYGVNS. The CDR3 totals 15 residues. The CDR3, as DNA: TGTGCCAGCAGGCGACCGGGAGCGGTCCAAGAGGCCCAGTACTTC. It yields the protein CASRRPGAVQEAQYF.

This clonotype was picked up a small number of times. CDR3 amino acids: CASSFAGDTEAFF. For the CDR3, the DNA is TGCGCCAGCAGCTTCGCAGGGGACACTGAAGCTTTCTTT. This chain connects TRBV5-1 to TRBJ1-1; D may be TRBD1 (6 bases). V gave up 2 bases and J gave up 3 bases, with 8 bases separating them. The CDR3 has 13 amino acids. The germline V gene encodes CDR1 SGHRS and CDR2 YFSETQ.

V and J are TRBV27 and TRBJ2-1; 8 nucleotides align to TRBD1. This CDR3 is 16 amino acids long. The germline V gene has CDR1 MNHEY and CDR2 SMNVEV (reference sequence). V was pared by 4 bases and J by 2 bases, with 7 bases of the junction left unmatched. The CDR3 loop is CASSSPQGAAYNEQFF. The CDR3 DNA is TGTGCCAGCAGTTCCCCCCAGGGGGCGGCCTACAATGAGCAGTTCTTC.

This clonotype was observed at least ten times. The chain employs TRBV29-1 and TRBJ1-3, with 8 positions matching TRBD1. With V trimmed by 3 bases and J by 3 bases, 4 bases remained unmatched. Germline loops: CDR1 SQVTM, CDR2 ANQGSEA. This CDR3 comprises 14 residues. The CDR3 region is CSVEARGLGNTIYF. CDR3 nucleotides: TGCAGCGTTGAGGCCAGGGGGCTTGGAAACACCATATATTTT.

This clonotype has at least ten counts. The CDR3 sequence is CASRRTGFSYEQYF. The CDR3 nucleotides are TGTGCCAGCAGGCGAACGGGATTCTCCTACGAGCAGTACTTC. The chain couples TRBV12-3 or TRBV12-4 to TRBJ2-7; tentatively, D is TRBD2 (5 bases). V was trimmed by 6 bases and J by 0 bases, leaving 12 bases between them. This CDR3 contains 14 residues.

The genes are TRBV9 and TRBJ2-7; weak D call: TRBD1 (6 bases). The length of the CDR3 is 12 residues. V lost 7 bases, J lost 6 bases, and 14 bases lay in between. The germline V gene encodes CDR1 SGDLS and CDR2 YYNGEE. The CDR3, as DNA: TGTGCCAGCGAGAGCAGGGGTGGCGAGCAGTACTTC. Amino acid sequence: CASESRGGEQYF.

The table lists this clonotype with a few counts. The rearrangement joins TRBV11-3 to TRBJ2-6; possibly TRBD1 for D (5 bases). The CDR3 has 16 amino acids. Looked up from germline, CDR1 is SGHNT and CDR2 is YENEEA. The ends were cut back, 5 bases at V and 0 bases at J, with 11 bases in the middle. The CDR3 here is CASSQDSYSGANVLTF. In nucleotides, the CDR3 is TGTGCCAGCAGCCAAGACAGTTACTCTGGGGCCAACGTCCTGACTTTC.

CDR3 bases: TGTGCCTGGAGCGGGGGGATCAGGAATCAGGCTTTCTTT. This gives the protein CAWSGGIRNQAFF. This chain joins TRBV30 and TRBJ1-1; the D gene is possibly TRBD1 (5 bases). Trimming shortened V by 3 bases and J by 11 bases, and 19 bases separated the two germline ends. The germline gives CDR1 GTSNPN, CDR2 SVGIG (reference sequence). The CDR3 totals 13 residues.

The rearrangement joins TRBV10-3 to TRBJ1-1; 7 bases map to TRBD1. Germline trimming cut 6 bases from V and 7 bases from J; bases unmatched to any gene: 5. This CDR3 comprises 12 residues. CDR1 is ENHRY, CDR2 SYGVKD, per germline. The CDR3 nucleotides read TGTGCCATCAGCGGGACAGCCCATGAAGCTTTCTTT. This encodes CAISGTAHEAFF.

The rearrangement uses TRBV6-2 or TRBV6-3 and TRBJ2-7; the match to TRBD2 covers 13 bases. The CDR3 consists of 16 residues. CDR1 is MNHEY and CDR2 is SVGEGT in the germline V gene. With V trimmed by 4 bases and J by 4 bases, 7 bases remained unmatched. The CDR3 coding sequence is TGTGCCAGCAGTTCGTCAAGGACTAGCGGGAGTTACGAGCAGTACTTC. Amino acid sequence: CASSSSRTSGSYEQYF.

This clonotype was recorded a few times. V and J are TRBV7-8 and TRBJ2-5; 7 nucleotides match TRBD2. CDR1 SGHVS and CDR2 FQNEAQ come from the germline V gene. CDR3 length: 16 amino acids. With V trimmed by 4 bases and J by 4 bases, 12 bases remained unmatched. This chain's CDR3 is CASSSTRGGSRETQYF. The CDR3 coding sequence is TGTGCCAGCAGCTCGACAAGAGGCGGGAGCCGAGAGACCCAGTACTTC. Filled out from reference TRBV7-8 and TRBJ2-5, the complete variable domain reads GAGVSQSPRYKVAKRGQDVALRCDPISGHVSLFWYQQALGQGPEFLTYFQNEAQLDKSGLPSDRFFAERPEGSVSTLKIQRTQQEDSAVYLCASSSTRGGSRETQYFGPGTRLLVL.

V and J are TRBV5-6 and TRBJ2-3; 9 bases line up with TRBD2. This CDR3 contains 15 residues. V shed 4 bases, J shed 5 bases, and the junction held 8 bases outside the gene matches. The germline gives CDR1 SGHDT, CDR2 YYEEEE. The CDR3 region has the DNA TGTGCCAGCAGCCTTCTGACTAGCGGCCGAGATACGCAGTATTTT. It codes for CASSLLTSGRDTQYF.

Many counts were recorded for this clonotype. This chain links TRBV5-1 with TRBJ1-1, with D hard to call. CDR3 length equals 12 residues. V shed 0 bases and J shed 8 bases, with 8 bases lying between them. Looked up from germline, CDR1 is SGHRS and CDR2 is YFSETQ. As DNA, the CDR3 is TGCGCCAGCAGCTTGGGTACAACCGAAGCTTTCTTT. Its protein is CASSLGTTEAFF.

The chain employs TRBV30 and TRBJ2-3; 13 bases map to TRBD2. J lost 6 bases, V lost 5 bases, and 5 bases had no gene match. The CDR3 is 14 amino acids. Germline values: CDR1 GTSNPN, CDR2 SVGIG (reference sequence). For the CDR3, the DNA is TGTGCCTGGCGACTAGCGGGAGGATCCGATACGCAGTATTTT. Its protein is CAWRLAGGSDTQYF.

This clonotype showed up many times. The chain links TRBV12-3 or TRBV12-4 to TRBJ2-7; D gene uncertain. The ends were cut back, 4 bases at V and 5 bases at J, with 9 bases in the middle. The CDR3 loop spans 12 amino acids. The CDR3 nucleotides are TGTGCCAGCAGTTCCCTAGTTAACGAGCAGTACTTC. This translates into CASSSLVNEQYF.

This clonotype was observed a few times. The V and J genes are TRBV12-3 or TRBV12-4 and TRBJ2-7; unclear D gene. Between the trimmed V and J ends, which lost 6 bases and 9 bases, there was a span of 15 bases. This CDR3 is 12 amino acids long. The CDR3 DNA reads as TGTGCCAGCAGCGTCGGGCCCGCCGGGCAGTACTTC. Its translation: CASSVGPAGQYF.

This clonotype was recorded a few times. The CDR3 protein is CASSLVRGTNEQFF. CDR3 bases: TGCGCCAGCAGCTTGGTGCGGGGGACCAATGAGCAGTTCTTC. J is TRBJ2-1 and V is TRBV5-1; 7 positions match TRBD2. Germline assignment: CDR1 SGHRS and CDR2 YFSETQ. Trimming removed 0 bases from V and 6 bases from J; junction bases left unmatched: 3. The CDR3 sequence is 14 residues long.

The V call is TRBV4-3, the J call TRBJ2-1, with 11 bases aligning to TRBD2. Germline V gene lookup returns CDR1 LGHNA and CDR2 YSLEER. V shed 4 bases and J 7 bases; nucleotides not matched to a gene: 12. The CDR3 covers 17 residues. The CDR3 protein is CASSPRGRTSGWNEQFF. CDR3 nucleotide sequence: TGCGCCAGCAGCCCGAGAGGGCGGACTAGCGGGTGGAATGAGCAGTTCTTC.

This clonotype came up a few times. The chain uses TRBV29-1 and TRBJ2-7; possible D gene TRBD1, 6 bases. The CDR3 is made up of 14 amino acids. V lost 5 bases, J lost 2 bases, and 16 bases lay in between. Germline loops: CDR1 SQVTM, CDR2 ANQGSEA. CDR3 region: CSVSMTGAPYEQYF. As DNA, the CDR3 is TGCAGCGTTTCGATGACAGGAGCACCCTACGAGCAGTACTTC.

This clonotype has just a few counts. The gene calls are TRBV7-9 and TRBJ2-7; the D is unclear. The CDR3 consists of 12 residues. V shed 5 bases and J shed 3 bases, with 8 bases lying between them. Germline CDR1 and CDR2: SEHNR and FQNEAQ (reference sequence). The CDR3 is CASSPTVYEQYF. Here the CDR3 DNA reads TGTGCCAGCAGCCCCACCGTCTACGAGCAGTACTTC.

Comment on this clonotype: A junction boundary mismatches the germline segment, possibly from a read error. The rearrangement joins TRBV12-5 to TRBJ1-1; weak D call: TRBD1 (5 bases). The germline V gene encodes CDR1 LGHNT and CDR2 FRNRAP. The CDR3 is made up of 15 amino acids. The CDR3 bases are TGTGCTAGTGGGTTGGGGTGGTTCAGGGACGCTGAAGCTTTCTTT. Residues: CASGLGWFRDAEAFF.

This clonotype was seen repeatedly, ten times or more. V usage is TRBV5-4 and J usage is TRBJ2-2; TRBD1 matches 9 bases. Germline lookup yields CDR1 SGHNT and CDR2 YYREEE (reference sequence). The CDR3 covers 16 residues. The trim removed 4 bases at V and 2 bases at J, leaving 6 bases unmatched. The CDR3 DNA is TGTGCCAGCAGCCCAGGGACAGGGCGAAACACCGGGGAGCTGTTTTTT. It translates to CASSPGTGRNTGELFF.

Ten or more counts support this clonotype. J is TRBJ1-1 and V is TRBV5-1; D uncertain. The CDR3 is 13 residues long. V was shortened by 1 base and J by 2 bases, with 6 bases between the two germline ends. CDR1 and CDR2 (germline): SGHRS, YFSETQ. In DNA, the CDR3 is TGCGCCAGCAGCTTGCCAGGTAACACTGAAGCTTTCTTT. Protein sequence: CASSLPGNTEAFF.

The V gene is TRBV12-3 or TRBV12-4, the J gene TRBJ1-2; D is possibly TRBD1 (5 bases). The CDR3 covers 13 residues. V shed 3 bases and J shed 8 bases, with 13 bases lying between them. CDR3 DNA: TGTGCCAGCAGTTTGGTCCGGGAGGGGGGCTACACCTTC. This codes for CASSLVREGGYTF.

The sample holds a few counts of this clonotype. V is TRBV4-2 and J is TRBJ2-5; D unclear. The V end lost 8 bases, the J end lost 4 bases, and 11 bases lay between the germline ends. CDR1 LGHNA and CDR2 YNFKEQ come from the germline V gene. The CDR3 loop spans 12 amino acids. The CDR3 coding sequence is TGTGCCAGCGGTGAGGTAGCAGAGACCCAGTACTTC. Encoded protein: CASGEVAETQYF.

This clonotype came up many times. The chain employs TRBV7-2 and TRBJ2-1; D remains unclear. The ends were cut back, 7 bases at V and 5 bases at J, with 12 bases in the middle. CDR3 length equals 13 residues. The germline gives CDR1 SGHTA, CDR2 FQGNSA. The CDR3 DNA follows: TGTGCCAGCACCCCAAAGCAGGACAATGAGCAGTTCTTC. Translated: CASTPKQDNEQFF.

The CDR3 sequence: CASRKTFYSYEQYF. As DNA, the CDR3 is TGTGCCAGCCGGAAGACGTTTTACTCCTACGAGCAGTACTTC. The chain links TRBV14 to TRBJ2-7; D ambiguous. Germline loops: CDR1 SGHDN, CDR2 FVKESK. Between the trimmed V and J ends, which lost 8 bases and 0 bases, there was a span of 14 bases. The CDR3 has 14 residues.